The source of this T cell receptor (beta chain) is a study of blood T cells in healthy people across ages. The sample providers were healthy Caucasian people from Russia, aged roughly 6 to 90. V lost 7 bases to trimming and J lost 1 base; unmatched junction nucleotides: 5. This CDR3 has 14 amino acids. From germline, CDR1 is MNHEY and CDR2 SVGAGI. Combining a sample-barcoded 5' primer with a J-beta primer mix, a second PCR ran for roughly 7 to 12 cycles. Every single cDNA molecule received a tag from a template-switch adaptor with 12 random nucleotides. Via MiXCR, TCRdb re-called the 5' RACE reads, giving one row per CDR3 protein. The top ten hold approximately 0.7% of the sample, which has over a million distinct CDR3 sequences, around 27% seen once. This sample was also put to use in a study of T cells of mothers and their children. That work states: The authors added sample barcodes and 2-4 random nucleotides using the M1S primer of the second PCR.

Specimen: blood. The chain couples TRBV6-5 to TRBJ1-2, with TRBD1 identical over 8 bases. This TCR came from a girl aged 2-10 years in good health. The CDR3: CASTQQGGNYGYTF. The CDR3, as DNA: TGTGCCAGCACCCAACAGGGGGGTAACTATGGCTACACCTTC.